Shown below are 6 T cell receptor beta chains from a single sample sequenced in a study of blood T cell repertoires in COVID-19. Some clones are missing from TCRdb's copy, which holds only in-frame ones; the method was immunoSEQ multiplex PCR. The sample lists around 180,000 clones, approximately 92% occurring once. The sequenced material came from PBMCs or T cells enriched from blood (not recorded which). The receptors were sampled from a woman between 35 and 50 years old with acute COVID-19.

The V gene is TRBV5-1, the J gene TRBJ1-4; D is perhaps TRBD1 (5 bases). This CDR3 spans 18 amino acids. Germline values: CDR1 SGHRS, CDR2 YFSETQ. Trimming removed 0 bases from V and 0 bases from J, with 15 bases in between. The CDR3 spells CASSLGPIMTATNEKLFF. Written as DNA, the CDR3 is TGCGCCAGCAGCTTGGGACCGATAATGACAGCAACTAATGAAAAACTGTTTTTT.

The chain combines TRBV4-1 with TRBJ1-4; no definite D call. The V gene's germline CDR1 is MGHRA and CDR2 YSYEKL. V was trimmed by 1 base and J by 0 bases, leaving 6 bases between them. The CDR3 consists of 15 residues. The CDR3 is CASSQGSATNEKLFF. The DNA for the CDR3 is TGCGCCAGCAGCCAAGGGTCAGCAACTAATGAAAAACTGTTTTTT.

This rearrangement joins TRBV25-1 to TRBJ1-3; no reliable D call. This CDR3 spans 14 amino acids. Trimming cost V 4 bases and J 4 bases, with 11 bases left between them. Germline assignment: CDR1 MGHDK and CDR2 SYGVNS. The CDR3 coding sequence is TGTGCCAGCAGTGCGGTTTCGTCCGGAAACACCATATATTTT. It specifies CASSAVSSGNTIYF.

V gene TRBV5-1 combines with J gene TRBJ2-1, with 7 bases identical to TRBD1. Germline CDR1 SGHRS, CDR2 YFSETQ. The CDR3 totals 16 residues. Losses at the gene ends were 3 bases for V and 6 bases for J; bases not matched to a gene: 12. The CDR3 coding sequence is TGCGCCAGCAGCTCCCCCGGGACAGCCCCTTCCAATGAGCAGTTCTTC. Its translation: CASSSPGTAPSNEQFF.

This chain links TRBV18 with TRBJ2-7; the match to TRBD2 covers 14 bases. After removal of 0 bases from V and 7 bases from J, the junction contained 5 bases not matched to a gene. CDR3 size: 16 residues. Germline-derived CDR1 and CDR2 are KGHSH and LQKENI. The CDR3 spells CASSPPGLAGVYEQYF. In DNA form, the CDR3 reads TGTGCCAGCTCACCACCGGGACTAGCGGGGGTGTATGAGCAGTACTTC. The full variable domain, with the rest looked up from reference TRBV18 and TRBJ2-7, is NAGVMQNPRHLVRRRGQEARLRCSPMKGHSHVYWYRQLPEEGLKFMVYLQKENIIDESGMPKERFSAEFPKEGPSILRIQQVVRGDSAAYFCASSPPGLAGVYEQYFGPGTRLTVT.

The chain recombines TRBV28 with TRBJ1-5; D not certain. Trimming shortened V by 4 bases and J by 5 bases, and 24 bases separated the two germline ends. Germline-derived CDR1 and CDR2 are MDHEN and SYDVKM. The CDR3 covers 18 residues. The CDR3 DNA is TGTGCCAGCAGTTACCCCCCCAGGTTTTTTCTGAGGGATCAGCCCCAGCATTTT. Translating it yields CASSYPPRFFLRDQPQHF.